Sequencing of this T cell receptor (beta chain) was carried out in a study of beta chain features in type 1 diabetes. Study conclusions and caveats: Shorter TCRB CDR3s, moderately but significantly so, marked every one of the four CD4+ subsets in Type 1 diabetes patients. Insertions at VDJ junctions were less frequent in type 1 diabetes patients. These patients also deleted more nucleotides at the same junctions.

This clone was found a few times. Its antigen remains unknown. V lost 10 bases, J lost 0 bases, and 7 bases stayed unmatched. CDR1 is LNHDA and CDR2 is SQIVND in the germline V gene (reference sequence). The CDR3 contains 14 residues. Only one heparinised blood draw was taken per donor, and its volume averaged about 116 mL. Stem cell-like memory, regulatory, central memory and naive CD4+ cells were sorted via CD45RO/CCR7/CD25/CD127/CD95/CD27. As every portion of the isolated RNA was reverse transcribed, the sequencing read expressed TCRB transcripts. Some clones are missing from TCRdb's copy, which holds only in-frame ones; the method was immunoSEQ multiplex PCR. Of over 150,000 clones detected, 6.5% to 10% appear once; the ten largest clones hold over 0.45%.

The rearrangement links TRBV19 to TRBJ1-1, with TRBD1 matching over 8 bases. This TCR derives from a woman aged 18-29 years with type 1 diabetes. The sequencing input was central memory CD4+ T cells from blood. As DNA, the CDR3 is TGTGCCACCCGGACAGGGCGGATGAACACTGAAGCTTTCTTT. Translated: CATRTGRMNTEAFF.